This T cell receptor beta chain is drawn from a study of Ad26.COV2.S vaccination and SARS-CoV-2 variants. At the level of the study: Within the COV1001 Ad26.COV2.S trial arm, the donor was enrolled. Doses of Ad26.COV2.S were injected into muscle once or twice, 56 days apart. The study, taken as a whole, reports: In TCR breadth and depth analyses, total T cell responses may have been underestimated. Placebo and vaccine recipients had non-spike TCR breadth that was similar.

The treatment denotes: around 19 received Ad26.COV2.S at low or high dose, single or two shots; roughly 5 received placebo; per-sample allocation not given. Sampling was done on day 63 after the first vaccine or placebo injection. Assay: immunoSEQ multiplex PCR; the TCRdb copy retains only in-frame clones and omits some. The data contain around 400,000 clones, 75% to 90% of them singletons. With regard to this clone: What it recognizes is unknown.

The germline gives CDR1 LNHNV, CDR2 YYDKDF (reference sequence). The CDR3 loop spans 15 amino acids. The V and J ends lost 0 bases and 1 base respectively, with 9 bases between them. The sequence derives from a person aged 18-60 years who received the Ad26.COV2.S COVID-19 vaccine or a placebo. The material sequenced was peripheral blood, taken in a trial of Ad26.COV2.S vaccine versus placebo. The chain uses TRBV15 and TRBJ1-1, with D possibly TRBD1 on 5 matching bases. The CDR3 loop is CATSRDLDRNTEAFF. In DNA, the CDR3 is TGTGCCACCAGCAGAGATCTTGACAGGAACACTGAAGCTTTCTTT.